This T cell receptor beta chain was retrieved from a study of human T cells and chemical hapten exposure (dated by TCRdb to the early 2020s). For context, the study as a whole: For sensitization, 2% DPC in acetone was applied to a 2 cm by 2 cm area of upper inner arm skin. The libraries were sequenced as a pool, and the TCR yield per sample differed mostly because of small variations in library volumes within the pool. Patch testing was done on the upper back using Finn chambers containing 0.01% DPC, and results were scored after 6 days according to International Contact Dermatitis Research Group standards. For TCR sequencing, blood came from twenty-nine alopecia patients at anywhere from one to four time points (pre-sensitization, 2, 6 and 24 weeks). Blood samples were taken from patients before sensitization (week 0) and at 2, 6 and about 24 weeks after DPC sensitization. Most of the patients in the cohort were female, and the cohort covered alopecia areata with under or over 50% scalp involvement, alopecia totalis and alopecia universalis. Patients additionally received weekly therapeutic DPC doses to the scalp throughout the approximately 25-week study period. The study tracked peripheral blood TCR repertoire changes in vivo during primary and secondary sensitization to the hapten diphenylcyclopropenone (DPC) in alopecia patients. Overall study outcomes, separate from this receptor: Because every patient had alopecia, a presumed autoimmune disease, the patients' immune response might differ from that of healthy individuals. After repeated subsampling, the strength of the expansion versus patch-test correlation and the threshold at which it became significant changed. Patch test score was positively correlated with the number of PT1 expanded TCRs, with significance at thresholds 8, 16 and 32 but not at 4. Significantly more large CDR3 similarity clusters were formed by expanded TCRs than by pre-sensitization or healthy control sets, consistent with antigen-driven responses. DPC sensitization did not change how many TCRs were above 1 in 1000 frequency, and no evidence was found of alterations in global repertoire structure.

The sample's time point label, decoded: patch test 1, 2 weeks after DPC sensitization. What this sample's treatment or condition label stands for: therapeutic diphenylcyclopropenone sensitization with weekly scalp DPC. At every patch-test visit, the blood draw took place before the patch test was put on. Eligible patients were aged 18 to 70, diagnosed with alopecia, deemed suitable for DPC therapy, and excluded if pregnant. Total RNA was extracted from unfractionated whole blood collected in Tempus Blood RNA tubes. This clonotype was picked up many times. Its antigen specificity is not known. One base away there is no much larger clone; base qualities are not given. Libraries were made using RACE. The data were produced on a NextSeq 500. During library preparation, unique molecular identifiers were attached to individual cDNA molecules so that TCRs could be counted in a quantitative, reproducible way. From each blood RNA sample, both TCR alpha and TCR beta chains were sequenced. From the authors' description of their analysis: The median number of TCRs per sample was over 95,000, ranging from roughly 23,224 to 700,000. The Decombinator software suite was used to annotate the V, J and CDR3 of the TCR reads. Every sample was subsampled to the same number of TCRs (28,000) for the PS versus PT1 abundance plots. Expanded TCRs were defined as absent before sensitization and observed at least eight times at the 2-week time point. TCRdb's own reprocessing of the public reads used fastp at Q25 and MiXCR and kept productive beta chains. Rows with a matching CDR3 protein are joined into one entry that keeps the most common DNA and genes. The V and J calls here are based on TCRdb, not the publication. The sample table holds about 380,000 distinct CDR3 sequences, of which around 4.8% were seen once. The top ten constitute approximately 2.1% of the sample.

The TCR was taken from a woman aged 45 to 65 with alopecia areata. Some clones in this sample may be carry-over from other donors' samples. The starting material was whole blood, obtained in connection with sensitization to the hapten diphenylcyclopropenone (DPC).

The CDR3 protein: CASSLAGGLRGGFF. The DNA sequence follows: TGTGCCAGCAGCTTAGCGGGAGGACTTCGAGGAGGCTTCTTC. The chain is encoded by TRBV7-2 joined to TRBJ2-1; TRBD2 is a weak D gene call, 6 bases matching. The germline V gene sets CDR1 to SGHTA and CDR2 to FQGNSA. V drops 0 bases and J drops 16 bases, leaving 19 bases in between. The CDR3 runs 14 amino acids, cysteine and phenylalanine included. This entry keeps only the CDR3 DNA: 42 bases, framed from base 1. Where the CDR3 stops, the reference TRBV7-2 and TRBJ2-1 genes take over; the full variable domain is GAGVSQSPSNKVTEKGKDVELRCDPISGHTALYWYRQSLGQGLEFLIYFQGNSAPDKSGLPSDRFSAERTGGSVSTLTIQRTQQEDSAVYLCASSLAGGLRGGFFGPGTRLTVL.